The sequence of this T cell receptor (beta chain) was determined in a study of tumor-infiltrating lymphocytes in primary liver carcinoma. Study-wide findings and caveats: Against blood, tumors held a significantly higher top-250-clone fraction (p = 0.039). Tumor-adjacent and tumor-blood pairs overlapped less than tumor region pairs did.

A primer matching the constant region was used to make TCR beta cDNA from 450 to 500 ng of total RNA. For TCR beta, libraries were produced by three nested multiplex PCR rounds using slightly modified ARM-PCR. From the multiplex PCR reads, TCRdb called clonotypes with MiXCR, one entry per CDR3 protein. The sample gives some 190,000 distinct CDR3 sequences, 50% to 75% of which show up once; about 70% is in the top ten. The researchers obtained blood RNA from unsorted whole blood and also extracted germline DNA. Those patients suffered from chronic HBV infection and were treatment-naive. This clonotype was seen at least ten times. Its antigen is as yet unknown. The sequencing input was peripheral blood. This TCR derives from a middle-aged man with primary liver carcinoma and hepatitis B virus infection.

Here the CDR3 DNA reads TGCAGCGTTGGGCAACATCTGAGAAGGGATGAGCAGTTCTTC. This codes for CSVGQHLRRDEQFF. V and J are TRBV29-1 and TRBJ2-1; D is ambiguous. Looked up from germline, CDR1 is SQVTM and CDR2 is ANQGSEA. CDR3 length equals 14 residues. Trimming removed 4 bases from V and 8 bases from J, with 18 bases in between.